These 20 T cell receptor beta chains originate from one sample sequenced in a study of blood T cell repertoires in COVID-19. Sequencing used immunoSEQ multiplex PCR; TCRdb keeps in-frame clones, though not all of them. The sample holds 200,000 to 250,000 clones; approximately 90% are singletons and the top ten take nearly 6.5%. Input material: PBMCs or T cells enriched from blood (not recorded which). These receptors were obtained from a woman aged 25 to 39 with acute COVID-19.

The chain links TRBV21-1 to TRBJ2-1; TRBD2 was called by the table and not checked on the DNA. TRBV21-1 is a listed pseudogene. This CDR3 is built from 18 residues. CDR3 nucleotide sequence: TGTGCCAGCAGCAACGGTTCGGCTAGCGGGAGGGCCCGGTATGAGCAGTTCTTC. Translated: CASSNGSASGRARYEQFF.

The chain links TRBV4-1 to TRBJ2-3, with TRBD2 matching over 8 bases. Germline loops: CDR1 MGHRA, CDR2 YSYEKL. Germline trimming cut 1 base from V and 2 bases from J; bases unmatched to any gene: 5. CDR3 size: 16 residues. CDR3 sequence: CASSQVDGRATDTQYF. The CDR3 DNA follows: TGCGCCAGCAGCCAAGTGGACGGGAGGGCCACAGATACGCAGTATTTT.

The chain carries TRBV4-1 and TRBJ2-7; perhaps TRBD2 as D (6 bases). V shed 0 bases and J shed 7 bases, with 16 bases lying between them. From germline, CDR1 is MGHRA and CDR2 YSYEKL. The CDR3 length is 15 residues. The CDR3 sequence: CASSQDSLGGPEQYF. The CDR3 DNA follows: TGCGCCAGCAGCCAAGATTCTCTCGGGGGACCGGAGCAGTACTTC.

The chain employs TRBV7-8 and TRBJ2-7; D is undetermined. The V end was cut by 1 base, the J end by 0 bases, with 13 bases between. From germline, CDR1 is SGHVS and CDR2 FQNEAQ. The CDR3 is 16 residues long. CDR3 amino acids: CASSLVQAQSSYEQYF. CDR3 DNA sequence: TGTGCCAGCAGCTTAGTTCAGGCTCAGAGCTCCTACGAGCAGTACTTC.

The chain is built from TRBV19 and TRBJ1-5, with 8 bases identical to TRBD1. After removal of 6 bases from V and 5 bases from J, the junction contained 9 bases not matched to a gene. The CDR3 loop spans 15 amino acids. CDR1 and CDR2 (germline): LNHDA, SQIVND (reference sequence). CDR3 amino acids: CASSKTGTGDQPQHF. CDR3 in DNA: TGTGCCAGTAGCAAAACCGGGACAGGAGATCAGCCCCAGCATTTT.

V is TRBV5-4 and J is TRBJ2-1; 9 nucleotides agree with TRBD2. There are 18 residues in the CDR3. The junction had 11 bases not matched to a gene; V was cut back by 0 bases and J by 4 bases. Germline values: CDR1 SGHNT, CDR2 YYREEE (reference sequence). CDR3: CASSLEAGGPTLYNEQFF. CDR3 DNA: TGTGCCAGCAGCTTGGAAGCGGGAGGCCCGACTTTATACAATGAGCAGTTCTTC.

This sequence joins TRBV6-5 and TRBJ1-5; D not certain. Per the germline V gene, CDR1 is MNHEY and CDR2 is SVGAGI. The V end was cut by 3 bases, the J end by 11 bases, with 8 bases between. There are 11 residues in the CDR3. This chain's CDR3 is CASSYGETQHF. The CDR3 DNA sequence: TGTGCCAGCAGTTATGGGGAGACCCAGCATTTT.

The V call is TRBV28, the J call TRBJ1-2, with 8 bases that match TRBD1. CDR1 is MDHEN and CDR2 is SYDVKM in the germline V gene. This CDR3 has 16 amino acids. With V trimmed by 5 bases and J by 3 bases, 11 bases remained unmatched. CDR3 sequence: CASSAGQVPVDYGYTF. The CDR3 nucleotides read TGTGCCAGCAGTGCGGGACAGGTCCCGGTAGACTATGGCTACACCTTC.

This clone was seen a single time. V gene TRBV3-1 (or the pseudogene TRBV3-2) combines with J gene TRBJ2-5; D gene unclear. The CDR3 has 12 amino acids. The germline V gene has CDR1 LGHDT and CDR2 YNNKEL (reference sequence). Trimming stripped 3 bases from V and 5 bases from J, with 7 bases between. The CDR3 sequence is CASSQALETQYF. In DNA, the CDR3 is TGTGCCAGCAGCCAGGCCCTGGAGACCCAGTACTTC.

The chain links TRBV9 to TRBJ2-7; 8 bases line up with TRBD1. Germline V gene data show CDR1 as SGDLS and CDR2 as YYNGEE. The CDR3 loop spans 16 amino acids. V lost 4 bases and J lost 5; bases outside the gene matches: 14. Here the CDR3 DNA reads TGTGCCAGCAGCCCAAGACAGGGGCGACCTTTGGACGAGCAGTACTTC. It is translated as CASSPRQGRPLDEQYF.

The chain carries TRBV10-1 and TRBJ2-1; 12 bases line up with TRBD2. Germline assignment: CDR1 WNHNN and CDR2 SYGVQD (reference sequence). The CDR3 runs to 18 residues. V lost 2 bases and J lost 6; bases outside the gene matches: 11. Here the CDR3 reads CASSEGTSGPPLSNEQFF. DNA of the CDR3: TGCGCCAGCAGTGAGGGGACTAGCGGGCCGCCTCTCAGCAATGAGCAGTTCTTC.

V and J are TRBV19 and TRBJ1-1; 9 bases are shared with TRBD1. V lost 6 bases and J lost 4; bases outside the gene matches: 6. Germline V gives CDR1 LNHDA, CDR2 SQIVND (reference sequence). The CDR3 is 14 residues long. The DNA of the CDR3 is TGTGCCAGTAGCCGACAGGGGGTTCGCACTGAAGCTTTCTTT. Translated, it gives CASSRQGVRTEAFF.

The V and J genes are TRBV6-4 and TRBJ1-1; 9 nucleotides line up with TRBD1. The CDR3 is 15 residues long. Germline CDR1 MRHNA, CDR2 SNTAGT. The trim removed 6 bases at V and 7 bases at J, leaving 12 bases unmatched. For the CDR3, the DNA is TGTGCCAGCAGCCCCACGACAGGGGGGTACGGTGAAGCTTTCTTT. It is translated as CASSPTTGGYGEAFF.

The chain recombines TRBV4-2 with TRBJ2-5, with TRBD2 matching 9 bases. The V segment lost 0 bases and the J segment 6 bases; nucleotides outside the gene matches: 8. Germline V gives CDR1 LGHNA, CDR2 YNFKEQ. CDR3 length: 16 residues. In DNA, the CDR3 is TGTGCCAGCAGCCAAGAGGCTAGCGGGGTGTCAAAGACCCAGTACTTC. This translates into CASSQEASGVSKTQYF.

The rearrangement uses TRBV11-2 and TRBJ2-5; no firm D call. Per the germline V gene, CDR1 is SGHAT and CDR2 is FQNNGV. The V end was cut by 0 bases, the J end by 4 bases, with 3 bases between. CDR3 length: 12 residues. The DNA for the CDR3 is TGTGCCAGCAGCTTAGACCTAGAGACCCAGTACTTC. It codes for CASSLDLETQYF.

This chain joins TRBV19 and TRBJ1-5; D call uncertain. The CDR3 is 15 amino acids. Trimming left V 6 bases short and J 7 bases short, with 19 bases between. CDR1 and CDR2 (germline): LNHDA, SQIVND (reference sequence). CDR3 residues: CASSIVGAAGQPQHF. CDR3 DNA: TGTGCCAGTAGCATCGTAGGCGCGGCGGGACAGCCCCAGCATTTT.

The chain is built from TRBV6-5 and TRBJ1-1; no reliable D call. V dropped 7 bases and J dropped 10 bases, with 19 bases sitting between them. The CDR3 is made up of 13 amino acids. The germline CDR1 and CDR2 sequences are MNHEY and SVGAGI. Here the CDR3 reads CASTNREANRAFF. The CDR3 DNA reads as TGTGCCAGCACCAACCGGGAAGCGAATAGAGCTTTCTTT.

The rearrangement links TRBV13 to TRBJ1-1; D possibly corresponds to TRBD1 (6 bases). The CDR3 totals 16 residues. The germline V and J ends were trimmed by 5 bases and 0 bases, with 16 bases remaining between them. Germline-derived CDR1 and CDR2 are PRHDT and FYEKMQ (reference sequence). The CDR3 DNA sequence: TGTGCCAGCAGCCCAGAAGACAGGCCACTGAACACTGAAGCTTTCTTT. It codes for CASSPEDRPLNTEAFF.

The gene calls are TRBV19 and TRBJ1-1; D unresolved. V was clipped by 1 base and J by 5 bases, with 11 bases between them. The CDR3 runs to 14 residues. The germline gives CDR1 LNHDA, CDR2 SQIVND (reference sequence). CDR3 residues: CASSIGGGWTEAFF. The CDR3 nucleotides read TGTGCCAGTAGTATAGGGGGAGGTTGGACTGAAGCTTTCTTT.

This clone appeared a single time. The chain joins TRBV7-6 to TRBJ2-5; a possible D gene is TRBD1 (6 bases). Germline lookup yields CDR1 SGHVS and CDR2 FNYEAQ. Trimming cost V 5 bases and J 10 bases, with 23 bases left between them. The CDR3 is 15 amino acids. Here the CDR3 DNA reads TGTGCCAGCAGCCAGCAGGGGCCACCCGGTTACGACCAGTACTTC. Amino acid sequence: CASSQQGPPGYDQYF.